This T cell receptor beta chain was found in a study of blood T cell repertoires in COVID-19. About the research overall: Both acute and convalescent COVID-19 samples were obtained from the United States, Italy and Spain.

Method: immunoSEQ multiplex PCR; TCRdb's copy keeps in-frame clones and lacks some. The profile shows under 200,000 clones, about three quarters of them singletons. V was clipped by 4 bases and J by 5 bases; unmatched bases: 7. Germline V gives CDR1 SGHNT, CDR2 YYREEE (reference sequence). CDR3 size: 15 residues. The clonotype comes from a man aged 55 to 70 with acute or convalescent COVID-19. The chain joins TRBV5-4 to TRBJ2-5; TRBD2 matches at 11 bases. Sequencing was performed on peripheral blood. The CDR3 loop reads CASSPTSGVGETQYF. CDR3 DNA: TGTGCCAGCAGCCCGACTAGCGGGGTTGGGGAGACCCAGTACTTC.